The subject of this entry is one TCR beta chain. This specimen belongs to a study of shared clonotypes between healthy human individuals. CD45RO-negative, CCR7-selected cells formed the naive CD8 fraction, which excluded terminally differentiated effector memory CD45RA+ cells. Assay: immunoSEQ multiplex PCR; the TCRdb copy retains only in-frame clones and omits some. Of roughly 2 million clones listed, about 95% were seen once; the top ten hold more than 0.95%. This CDR3 is built from 15 residues. V was pared by 4 bases and J by 2 bases, with 14 bases between. The germline V gene encodes CDR1 SEHNR and CDR2 FQNEAQ (reference sequence).

The rearrangement joins TRBV7-9 to TRBJ2-5; TRBD1 is a possible D gene (6 bases). The sample consisted of naive CD8+ T cells sorted from blood. The sequence derives from a man younger than 30 in good health. CDR3 in amino acids: CASSSPRGLQETQYF. The CDR3, as DNA: TGTGCCAGCAGCTCGCCCAGGGGCCTACAAGAGACCCAGTACTTC.